The 8 T cell receptor beta chains listed next were all sequenced from one sample in a study of early T cells in non-severe SARS-CoV-2 infection. One entry per CDR3 protein, called by TCRdb with MiXCR from the 5' RACE reads. The top ten hold roughly 16% of the sample, which has tens of thousands of distinct CDR3 sequences, 9% to 15% seen once. The source material was whole blood. The receptor set was obtained from an adult who was a healthcare worker with PCR-confirmed SARS-CoV-2 infection or an uninfected control (not recorded which).

The chain employs TRBV18 and TRBJ2-3; D remains unclear. Deletions cut 3 bases from V and 4 bases from J, with 20 bases between. Looked up from germline, CDR1 is KGHSH and CDR2 is LQKENI. This CDR3 comprises 17 residues. Written as DNA, the CDR3 is TGTGCCAGCTCACCGCCCCGAGGAGAAGATGGAGCAGATACGCAGTATTTT. Translating gives CASSPPRGEDGADTQYF.

This clonotype has ten or more counts. V usage is TRBV10-3 and J usage is TRBJ1-2; D is perhaps TRBD1 (5 bases). CDR1 is ENHRY, CDR2 SYGVKD, per germline. V lost 6 bases and J 2 bases, leaving 13 bases between the germline ends. The CDR3 consists of 14 residues. The CDR3 coding sequence is TGTGCCATCAGCCCTGCACAGGAAAACTATGGCTACACCTTC. Encoded protein: CAISPAQENYGYTF.

The CDR3 sequence is CSVPSYPSTDTQYF. The CDR3 DNA follows: TGCAGCGTGCCCTCATATCCTAGCACAGATACGCAGTATTTT. This chain uses TRBV29-1 with TRBJ2-3, with D unresolved. Germline assignment: CDR1 SQVTM and CDR2 ANQGSEA. V lost 6 bases and J 0 bases, leaving 13 bases between the germline ends. The CDR3 loop spans 14 amino acids.

This clonotype was counted ten times or more. As DNA, the CDR3 is TGTGCCAGCAGTTACTCGCACAATGAGCAGTTCTTC. Translation gives CASSYSHNEQFF. The chain links TRBV6-6 to TRBJ2-1; D gene unclear. Trimming stripped 0 bases from V and 5 bases from J, with 2 bases between. Looked up from germline, CDR1 is MNHNY and CDR2 is SVGAGI (reference sequence). The CDR3 length is 12 residues.

The V and J genes are TRBV10-2 and TRBJ1-2, with 7 positions matching TRBD1. Trimming at V came to 5 bases and at J to 14 bases, leaving 14 bases not matched to a gene. The CDR3 runs to 13 residues. CDR1 is WSHSY, CDR2 SAAADI, per germline. DNA for the CDR3: TGCGCCAGCAGTCACTCGGACAGGAAACGAAGGACCTTC. Translated, it gives CASSHSDRKRRTF.

The chain joins TRBV7-9 to TRBJ1-1; D is unclear. Germline CDR1 is SEHNR and CDR2 is FQNEAQ (reference sequence). V was clipped by 5 bases and J by 1 base, with 8 bases between them. The CDR3 is made up of 13 amino acids. CDR3 DNA: TGTGCCAGCAGCCCCCGGTGGAACACTGAAGCTTTCTTT. Its translation: CASSPRWNTEAFF.

This clonotype was observed many times. V gene TRBV13 combines with J gene TRBJ1-3; a weak D match, TRBD1 (6 bases). V was pared by 2 bases and J by 0 bases, with 11 bases between. CDR1 PRHDT and CDR2 FYEKMQ come from the germline V gene (reference sequence). The CDR3 is 16 amino acids. CDR3 coding DNA: TGTGCCAGCAGCTTACGGGGGGCAAGCTCTGGAAACACCATATATTTT. The encoded protein is CASSLRGASSGNTIYF.

This clonotype was recorded at least ten times. The V and J genes are TRBV20-1 and TRBJ2-2; D possibly uses TRBD1 or TRBD2 (6 bases each). The CDR3 is 15 amino acids. Between the trimmed V and J ends, which lost 1 base and 1 base, there was a span of 10 bases. Germline CDR1 reads DFQATT; CDR2 reads SNEGSKA (reference sequence). The CDR3 DNA is TGCAGTGCTAGAGTAGGGGGGAGGAACACCGGGGAGCTGTTTTTT. As protein: CSARVGGRNTGELFF.